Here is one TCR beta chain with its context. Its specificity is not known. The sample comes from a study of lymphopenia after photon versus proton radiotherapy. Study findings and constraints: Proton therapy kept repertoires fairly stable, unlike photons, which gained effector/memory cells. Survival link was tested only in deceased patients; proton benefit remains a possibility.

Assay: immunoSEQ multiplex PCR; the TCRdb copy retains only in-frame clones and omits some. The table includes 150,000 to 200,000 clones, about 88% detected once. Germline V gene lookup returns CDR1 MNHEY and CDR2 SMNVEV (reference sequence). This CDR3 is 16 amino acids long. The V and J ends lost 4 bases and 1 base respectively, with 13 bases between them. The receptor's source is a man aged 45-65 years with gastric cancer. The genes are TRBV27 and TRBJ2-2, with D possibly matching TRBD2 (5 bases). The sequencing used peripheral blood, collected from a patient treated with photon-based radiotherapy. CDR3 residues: CASSSPLVGNTGELFF. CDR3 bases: TGTGCCAGCAGTTCCCCACTAGTGGGGAACACCGGGGAGCTGTTTTTT.